What follows are 30 T cell receptor beta chains derived from one specimen sequenced in a study of blood T cell repertoires in COVID-19. Repertoires were generated with immunoSEQ multiplex PCR, while TCRdb's copy carries only in-frame clones and drops some. The sample has 100,000 to 120,000 clones; roughly four fifths are singletons. The sample consisted of peripheral blood. The receptors were sampled from a woman in her sixties with acute or convalescent COVID-19.

The chain is built from TRBV4-3 and TRBJ2-7; D perhaps matches TRBD2 (5 bases). Trimming shortened V by 3 bases and J by 0 bases, and 9 bases separated the two germline ends. This CDR3 comprises 14 residues. Germline V gene sequence: CDR1 LGHNA, CDR2 YSLEER. The CDR3 nucleotides are TGCGCCAGCAGCCAGGTTGGGAGCTCCTACGAGCAGTACTTC. Protein: CASSQVGSSYEQYF.

This rearrangement joins TRBV4-3 to TRBJ1-2; D gene unclear. The V and J ends lost 0 bases and 8 bases respectively, with 16 bases between them. The CDR3 extends over 15 amino acids. The germline CDR1 and CDR2 sequences are LGHNA and YSLEER. The CDR3 DNA follows: TGCGCCAGCAGCCAAGATTGGGCCGGTGGTAGGGGCTACACCTTC. The encoded protein is CASSQDWAGGRGYTF.

The V and J genes are TRBV25-1 and TRBJ1-1; D gene ambiguous. The CDR3 extends over 14 amino acids. V was pared by 1 base and J by 12 bases, with 18 bases between. CDR1 and CDR2 from the germline V gene are MGHDK and SYGVNS. CDR3 region: CASSESSVLTVPFF. CDR3 nucleotides: TGTGCCAGCAGTGAATCTAGCGTCCTGACTGTCCCTTTCTTT. Complete variable domain (other parts from reference TRBV25-1 and TRBJ1-1): EADIYQTPRYLVIGTGKKITLECSQTMGHDKMYWYQQDPGMELHLIHYSYGVNSTEKGDLSSESTVSRIRTEHFPLTLESARPSHTSQYLCASSESSVLTVPFFGQGTRLTVV.

This chain uses TRBV19 with TRBJ1-6; 10 nucleotides line up with TRBD1. Per germline, CDR1 LNHDA and CDR2 SQIVND (reference sequence). Unmatched junction bases numbered 4, after V lost 3 bases and J lost 5 bases. The CDR3 is 16 residues long. CDR3 in DNA: TGTGCCAGTAGTATTGGAGACAGGGGGCATAATTCACCCCTCCACTTT. This sequence encodes CASSIGDRGHNSPLHF.

The chain recombines TRBV7-9 with TRBJ2-5, with 9 positions matching TRBD2. Unmatched junction bases numbered 9, after V lost 4 bases and J lost 6 bases. The CDR3 is made up of 15 amino acids. Per the germline V gene, CDR1 is SEHNR and CDR2 is FQNEAQ (reference sequence). The CDR3 spells CASSSSSGGLKTQYF. In DNA, the CDR3 is TGTGCCAGCAGCTCGTCCAGCGGGGGGTTAAAGACCCAGTACTTC.

The V call is TRBV28, the J call TRBJ1-2, with 7 nucleotides matching TRBD1. V dropped 3 bases and J dropped 8; count of bases not matched to a gene: 9. Germline CDR1 is MDHEN and CDR2 is SYDVKM. The CDR3 runs to 14 residues. The CDR3 region is CASSLGHGGGGYTF. The CDR3 nucleotides are TGTGCCAGCAGTTTGGGTCATGGAGGGGGCGGCTACACCTTC.

The chain recombines TRBV28 with TRBJ2-3; perhaps TRBD1 as D (5 bases). The CDR3 spans 15 residues. Trimming cost V 2 bases and J 5 bases, with 14 bases left between them. The V gene's germline CDR1 is MDHEN and CDR2 SYDVKM. The CDR3 DNA reads TGTGCCAGCAGTTTAACAGGTGGTGGGCAAGATACGCAGTATTTT. Residues: CASSLTGGGQDTQYF.

The J gene is TRBJ2-5, the V gene TRBV25-1; TRBD2 might be the D (6 bases). Germline-derived CDR1 and CDR2 are MGHDK and SYGVNS. V was trimmed by 3 bases and J by 0 bases, leaving 11 bases between them. This CDR3 is built from 15 residues. The CDR3 is CASSDRDWYQETQYF. Written as DNA, the CDR3 is TGTGCCAGCAGTGATCGGGACTGGTACCAAGAGACCCAGTACTTC.

This chain uses TRBV6-5 with TRBJ2-1, with D maybe TRBD1 (5 bases). V gave up 8 bases and J gave up 4 bases, with 18 bases separating them. Germline CDR1 and CDR2: MNHEY and SVGAGI. The CDR3 is 15 residues long. The CDR3 loop reads CASWTDTFSYNEQFF. The CDR3 DNA follows: TGTGCCAGCTGGACGGACACTTTCTCGTACAATGAGCAGTTCTTC.

The chain is built from TRBV7-9 and TRBJ1-2; D possibly corresponds to TRBD1 (6 bases). The V gene lost 1 base and the J gene lost 6 bases, with 15 bases spanning the gap. This CDR3 spans 15 amino acids. CDR1 and CDR2 (germline): SEHNR, FQNEAQ (reference sequence). The CDR3 DNA reads as TGTGCCAGCAGCTTAGACGGCAGGGGTGTTGATGGCTACACCTTC. This codes for CASSLDGRGVDGYTF.

The chain has TRBV5-4 and TRBJ1-1; 10 bases agree with TRBD1. The V segment lost 2 bases and the J segment 5 bases; nucleotides outside the gene matches: 3. The CDR3 length is 14 residues. Germline V CDR1 and CDR2: SGHNT, YYREEE (reference sequence). CDR3 in amino acids: CASSLRDRGTEAFF. The DNA of the CDR3 is TGTGCCAGCAGCTTAAGGGACAGGGGAACTGAAGCTTTCTTT.

The J gene is TRBJ2-2, the V gene TRBV19; 11 nucleotides align to TRBD2. CDR3 length equals 15 residues. The germline CDR1 and CDR2 sequences are LNHDA and SQIVND (reference sequence). The junction had 4 bases not matched to a gene; V was cut back by 7 bases and J by 3 bases. As DNA, the CDR3 is TGTGCCAGTACCAAGGGACTAGCGGACACCGGGGAGCTGTTTTTT. Amino acid sequence: CASTKGLADTGELFF.

This chain links TRBV30 with TRBJ2-2, with D perhaps TRBD2 (5 bases). Germline lookup yields CDR1 GTSNPN and CDR2 SVGIG (reference sequence). This CDR3 is 14 amino acids long. V dropped 5 bases and J dropped 6 bases, with 16 bases sitting between them. CDR3: CAWLRGRGPGELFF. CDR3 coding DNA: TGTGCCTGGCTCCGGGGTCGTGGTCCCGGGGAGCTGTTTTTT.

V is TRBV3-1 (or the pseudogene TRBV3-2) and J is TRBJ1-4; D possibly corresponds to TRBD1 (6 bases). The CDR3 has 15 residues. V was cut by 4 bases and J by 13 bases, with 22 bases left in between. Germline V gene sequence: CDR1 LGHDT, CDR2 YNNKEL (reference sequence). CDR3 region: CASSPQWGGAKLLFF. The CDR3 region has the DNA TGTGCCAGCAGCCCCCAGTGGGGGGGGGCGAAGTTACTGTTTTTT.

The rearrangement links TRBV7-2 to TRBJ2-1, with a tentative D call TRBD2 (6 bases). Germline CDR1 SGHTA, CDR2 FQGNSA. The CDR3 runs 14 residues. Trimming left V 3 bases short and J 6 bases short, with 12 bases between. The CDR3 loop is CASSLGLASNEQFF. The CDR3 nucleotides are TGTGCCAGCAGCTTGGGACTCGCTAGCAATGAGCAGTTCTTC.

This clone was counted once. The rearrangement links TRBV4-2 to TRBJ1-2, with 9 nucleotides matching TRBD1. Trimming at V came to 4 bases and at J to 0 bases, leaving 0 bases not matched to a gene. The germline CDR1 and CDR2 sequences are LGHNA and YNFKEQ. The CDR3 is 14 residues long. CDR3: CASSRDRANYGYTF. In DNA form, the CDR3 reads TGTGCCAGCAGCCGGGACAGGGCTAACTATGGCTACACCTTC.

This CDR3 reads CAIRGKQGENTEAFF. In DNA form, the CDR3 reads TGTGCCATCAGGGGAAAACAGGGTGAGAACACTGAAGCTTTCTTT. The rearrangement uses TRBV10-3 and TRBJ1-1; TRBD1 might be the D (6 bases). V was trimmed by 6 bases and J by 1 base, leaving 15 bases between them. This CDR3 region has 15 residues. CDR1 is ENHRY and CDR2 is SYGVKD in the germline V gene.

The chain has TRBV7-2 and TRBJ1-6; no firm D call. Germline loops: CDR1 SGHTA, CDR2 FQGNSA. This CDR3 is built from 18 residues. V was pared by 2 bases and J by 7 bases, with 21 bases between. CDR3 nucleotides: TGTGCCAGCAGCTTATCACCATTCCGGGGAAGAGGGAATTCACCCCTCCACTTT. Its translation is CASSLSPFRGRGNSPLHF.

The genes are TRBV28 and TRBJ1-6; 7 bases match TRBD1. The CDR3 loop spans 16 amino acids. CDR1 and CDR2 (germline): MDHEN, SYDVKM. The V and J ends lost 6 bases and 4 bases, in that order; junction bases with no gene match: 9. The CDR3: CASSRSMTGYNSPLHF. CDR3 in DNA: TGTGCCAGCAGCCGTTCTATGACAGGGTATAATTCACCCCTCCACTTT.

This chain joins TRBV28 and TRBJ2-1; 7 bases fit TRBD2. V dropped 7 bases and J dropped 3; count of bases not matched to a gene: 6. Germline CDR1 is MDHEN and CDR2 is SYDVKM. This CDR3 has 14 residues. This chain's CDR3 is CASTLGGGYNEQFF. CDR3 nucleotide sequence: TGTGCCAGCACGTTGGGGGGGGGCTACAATGAGCAGTTCTTC.

The V call is TRBV3-1 (or the pseudogene TRBV3-2), the J call TRBJ1-2, with D perhaps TRBD1 (5 bases). Germline CDR1 reads LGHDT; CDR2 reads YNNKEL (reference sequence). CDR3 length equals 13 residues. V was pared by 4 bases and J by 8 bases, with 14 bases between. Here the CDR3 DNA reads TGTGCCAGCAGCCTGGGGGGAGGTGGGGGCTACACCTTC. This sequence encodes CASSLGGGGGYTF.

The chain carries TRBV5-1 and TRBJ2-1; TRBD2 is a possible D gene (5 bases). CDR1 and CDR2 (germline): SGHRS, YFSETQ. V lost 4 bases and J 8 bases, leaving 16 bases between the germline ends. CDR3 length: 14 residues. CDR3 sequence (DNA): TGCGCCAGCAGCCTTGCGGGCAACTGGGATGAGCAGTTCTTC. Translated, it gives CASSLAGNWDEQFF.

The CDR3 DNA sequence: TGTGCCAGCAAGGACAGCTTGAATGAAAAACTGTTTTTT. This translates into CASKDSLNEKLFF. The gene calls are TRBV2 and TRBJ1-4; D possibly corresponds to TRBD1 (6 bases). V was clipped by 7 bases and J by 5 bases, with 11 bases between them. The CDR3 runs to 13 residues. The germline V gene encodes CDR1 SNHLY and CDR2 FYNNEI.

This chain connects TRBV4-2 to TRBJ1-2, with 8 nucleotides matching TRBD1. Germline assignment: CDR1 LGHNA and CDR2 YNFKEQ. The CDR3 contains 15 residues. The junction had 11 bases not matched to a gene; V was cut back by 4 bases and J by 7 bases. DNA of the CDR3: TGTGCCAGCAGCCGATCCCCTCCAGGGGGCGTTGGCTACACCTTC. Protein sequence: CASSRSPPGGVGYTF.

The chain uses TRBV2 and TRBJ1-5, with D perhaps matching TRBD1 (5 bases). Trimming pared 3 bases from V and 3 bases from J, leaving 9 bases between. The germline CDR1 and CDR2 sequences are SNHLY and FYNNEI. CDR3 length equals 14 residues. The CDR3 bases are TGTGCCAGCAGTGAGTCGACAGTCAATCAGCCCCAGCATTTT. It yields the protein CASSESTVNQPQHF.

The gene calls are TRBV5-6 and TRBJ2-2, with no clear D. The V and J ends lost 2 bases and 7 bases respectively, with 6 bases between them. The CDR3 loop spans 12 amino acids. The germline CDR1 and CDR2 sequences are SGHDT and YYEEEE. CDR3 residues: CASSFGSGELFF. The DNA for the CDR3 is TGTGCCAGCAGCTTCGGTAGCGGGGAGCTGTTTTTT.

The chain employs TRBV6-5 and TRBJ2-3; no clear D. Germline CDR1 is MNHEY and CDR2 is SVGAGI. V lost 0 bases and J lost 6, with 7 bases in between. This CDR3 region has 13 residues. The CDR3 DNA reads as TGTGCCAGCAGTTACTCTGCGGCGGATACGCAGTATTTT. It yields the protein CASSYSAADTQYF.

The V and J genes are TRBV3-1 (or the pseudogene TRBV3-2) and TRBJ2-7; the D gene is possibly TRBD1 (5 bases). V lost 1 base and J 2 bases, leaving 15 bases between the germline ends. CDR1 is LGHDT and CDR2 is YNNKEL in the germline V gene (reference sequence). This CDR3 has 16 residues. CDR3 in amino acids: CASSQVGQGNAYEQYF. The CDR3 DNA sequence: TGTGCCAGCAGCCAAGTGGGGCAGGGAAACGCCTACGAGCAGTACTTC.

V is TRBV19 and J is TRBJ1-1, with D hard to call. The CDR3 extends over 14 amino acids. Germline V CDR1 and CDR2: LNHDA, SQIVND (reference sequence). V dropped 6 bases and J dropped 4 bases, with 15 bases sitting between them. The CDR3 region is CASSFGLGGTEAFF. CDR3 coding DNA: TGTGCCAGTAGCTTCGGACTGGGAGGCACTGAAGCTTTCTTT.

The chain has TRBV2 and TRBJ2-3; 12 bases line up with TRBD2. The CDR3 is made up of 17 amino acids. The germline V gene has CDR1 SNHLY and CDR2 FYNNEI. Germline trimming cut 3 bases from V and 1 base from J; bases unmatched to any gene: 5. In nucleotides, the CDR3 is TGTGCCAGCAGTGATCTAGCGGGGGGGCAACGCACAGATACGCAGTATTTT. Protein product: CASSDLAGGQRTDTQYF.